A selection of T cell receptor beta chains follows, all from one sample in a study of T cells in Graves' hyperthyroidism and ophthalmopathy. TCRdb ran MiXCR on the multiplex PCR reads and lists one entry per CDR3 protein. The table records around 560,000 distinct CDR3 sequences, approximately 16% of them present only once. The specimen sequenced was blood. The receptors were gathered from a woman aged 18 to 35 with Graves' hyperthyroidism. Each CDR3 is given with its conserved first and last residue. Each record gives: J gene, clone size, V gene, D gene, CDR3 protein, CDR3 DNA. D genes are given only for firm matches. Expanded clones are given a class, and other clones once, few, many or no size at all.

J gene: TRBJ1-1
clone size: few
V gene: TRBV20-1
D gene: .
CDR3 protein: CSARGGSLNTEASF
CDR3 DNA: TGCAGTGCTAGGGGGGGCAGCTTGAACACTGAAGCTTCCTTT

J gene: TRBJ2-5
clone size: many
V gene: TRBV7-2
D gene: TRBD2
CDR3 protein: CATRLAEETQYF
CDR3 DNA: TGTGCCACCAGACTAGCGGAAGAGACCCAGTACTTC

J gene: TRBJ2-1
clone size: few
V gene: TRBV20-1
D gene: TRBD1
CDR3 protein: CSARNRRGPYNEQFF
CDR3 DNA: TGCAGTGCTAGAAACCGCAGGGGGCCCTACAATGAGCAGTTCTTC

J gene: TRBJ2-3
clone size: .
V gene: TRBV19
D gene: TRBD2
CDR3 protein: CASTESGISTDTQYF
CDR3 DNA: TGTGCCAGTACCGAAAGCGGGATAAGCACAGATACGCAGTATTTT

J gene: TRBJ1-2
clone size: few
V gene: TRBV29-1
D gene: .
CDR3 protein: CSVEGSEYGYTF
CDR3 DNA: TGCAGCGTTGAGGGCAGTGAGTATGGCTACACCTTC

J gene: TRBJ1-3
clone size: .
V gene: TRBV29-1
D gene: .
CDR3 protein: CSVAEGETGNTIYF
CDR3 DNA: TGCAGCGTTGCCGAGGGGGAAACTGGAAACACCATATATTTT

J gene: TRBJ1-3
clone size: .
V gene: TRBV12-3/TRBV12-4
D gene: .
CDR3 protein: CASSLGQGHFGNTIYF
CDR3 DNA: .

J gene: TRBJ1-1
clone size: .
V gene: TRBV7-9
D gene: .
CDR3 protein: CASSLATWDTEAFF
CDR3 DNA: TGTGCCAGCAGCTTAGCCACATGGGACACTGAAGCTTTCTTT

J gene: TRBJ2-2
clone size: .
V gene: TRBV24-1
D gene: .
CDR3 protein: CATSDSKIRGNTGELFF
CDR3 DNA: TGTGCCACCAGTGATTCAAAAATCCGGGGCAACACCGGGGAGCTGTTTTTT

J gene: TRBJ2-1
clone size: many
V gene: TRBV28
D gene: .
CDR3 protein: CASSGTNSYNEQFF
CDR3 DNA: TGTGCCAGCAGTGGCACAAACTCCTACAATGAGCAGTTCTTC

J gene: TRBJ2-2
clone size: many
V gene: TRBV24-1
D gene: .
CDR3 protein: CATRRGANTGELFF
CDR3 DNA: TGTGCCACCAGGCGAGGGGCGAACACCGGGGAGCTGTTTTTT

J gene: TRBJ2-5
clone size: few
V gene: TRBV27
D gene: .
CDR3 protein: CASSLRRQGPRKTQYF
CDR3 DNA: TGTGCCAGCAGTTTGCGTCGTCAGGGTCCTCGAAAGACCCAGTACTTC

J gene: TRBJ2-7
clone size: .
V gene: TRBV13
D gene: TRBD2
CDR3 protein: CASSLGTSGAQYEQYF
CDR3 DNA: TGTGCCAGCAGCCTAGGTACTAGCGGGGCACAATACGAGCAGTACTTC